This TCR beta chain was observed in a study of a mutant IDH1 vaccine in newly diagnosed glioma. Documented time point: baseline, week 1 (first vaccination visit). This sample's treatment: pre-vaccination baseline after standard-of-care therapy. Here immunoSEQ multiplex PCR was the method, and the copy in TCRdb shows in-frame clones only, minus some. The sample includes 92,000 or so clones, about 80% seen only once; the top ten take about 5.3%. The length of the CDR3 is 15 residues. Germline V gene data show CDR1 as SSHAT and CDR2 as FNYEAQ (reference sequence). Trimming left V 0 bases short and J 1 base short, with 6 bases between.

The clonotype was recovered from a man aged 40-49 years with glioma. Some clones in this sample may be carry-over from other donors' samples. V gene TRBV7-7 combines with J gene TRBJ2-2; D is ambiguous. The sequences come from PBMCs, collected from a glioma patient treated with radiotherapy, temozolomide or both. DNA of the CDR3: TGTGCCAGCAGCTTAGCGTGGGGGAACACCGGGGAGCTGTTTTTT. Translating gives CASSLAWGNTGELFF.